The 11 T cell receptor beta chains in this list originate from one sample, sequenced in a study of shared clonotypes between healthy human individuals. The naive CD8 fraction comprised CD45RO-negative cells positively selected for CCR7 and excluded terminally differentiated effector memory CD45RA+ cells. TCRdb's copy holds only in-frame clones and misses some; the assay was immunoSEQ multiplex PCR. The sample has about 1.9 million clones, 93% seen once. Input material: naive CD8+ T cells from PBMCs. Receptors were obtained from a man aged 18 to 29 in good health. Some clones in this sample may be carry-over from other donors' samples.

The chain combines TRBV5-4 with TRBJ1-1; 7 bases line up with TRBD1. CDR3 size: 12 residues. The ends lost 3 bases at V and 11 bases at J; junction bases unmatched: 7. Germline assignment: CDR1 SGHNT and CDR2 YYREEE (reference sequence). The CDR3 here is CASSYGQDMAFF. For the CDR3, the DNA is TGTGCCAGCAGCTACGGACAGGACATGGCTTTCTTT.

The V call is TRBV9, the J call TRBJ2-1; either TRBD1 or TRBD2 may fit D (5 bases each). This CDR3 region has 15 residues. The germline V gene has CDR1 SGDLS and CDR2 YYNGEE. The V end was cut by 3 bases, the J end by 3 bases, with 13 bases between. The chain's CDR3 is CASSGSGTNYNEQFF. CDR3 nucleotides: TGTGCCAGCAGCGGATCAGGGACGAACTACAATGAGCAGTTCTTC.

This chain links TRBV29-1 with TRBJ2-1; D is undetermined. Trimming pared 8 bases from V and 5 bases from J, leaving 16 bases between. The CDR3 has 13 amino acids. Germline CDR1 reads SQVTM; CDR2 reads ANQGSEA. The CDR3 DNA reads TGCAGCCAATACAGTTGGAAGAACAATGAGCAGTTCTTC. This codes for CSQYSWKNNEQFF.

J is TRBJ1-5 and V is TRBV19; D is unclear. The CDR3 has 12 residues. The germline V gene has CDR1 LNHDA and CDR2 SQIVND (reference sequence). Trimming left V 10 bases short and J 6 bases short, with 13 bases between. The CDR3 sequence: CATRAGGQPQHF. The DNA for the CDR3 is TGTGCCACAAGAGCGGGTGGTCAGCCCCAGCATTTT. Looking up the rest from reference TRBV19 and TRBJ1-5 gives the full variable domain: DGGITQSPKYLFRKEGQNVTLSCEQNLNHDAMYWYRQDPGQGLRLIYYSQIVNDFQKGDIAEGYSVSREKKESFPLTVTSAQKNPTAFYLCATRAGGQPQHFGDGTRLSIL.

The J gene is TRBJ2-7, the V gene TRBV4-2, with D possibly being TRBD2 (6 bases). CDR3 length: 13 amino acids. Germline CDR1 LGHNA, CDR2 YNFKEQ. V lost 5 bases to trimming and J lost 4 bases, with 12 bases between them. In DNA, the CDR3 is TGTGCCAGCAGCTCGGGCCGGGGGTACGAGCAGTACTTC. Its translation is CASSSGRGYEQYF.

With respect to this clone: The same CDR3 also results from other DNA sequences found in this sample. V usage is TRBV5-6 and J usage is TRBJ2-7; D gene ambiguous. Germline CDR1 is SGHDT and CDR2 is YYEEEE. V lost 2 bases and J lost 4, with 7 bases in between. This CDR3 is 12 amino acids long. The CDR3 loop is CASSLGQYEQYF. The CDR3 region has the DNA TGTGCCAGCAGCTTAGGTCAATACGAGCAGTACTTC.

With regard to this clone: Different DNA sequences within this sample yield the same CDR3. The DNA of the CDR3 is TGTGCCACCAGCAGAGACCGCGGGACAGCTTCCTACGAGCAGTACTTC. Protein product: CATSRDRGTASYEQYF. The chain is built from TRBV15 and TRBJ2-7, with D possibly matching TRBD1 (7 bases). This CDR3 spans 16 amino acids. Trimming left V 0 bases short and J 1 base short, with 13 bases between. CDR1 is LNHNV, CDR2 YYDKDF, per germline (reference sequence). The full variable domain, completed using reference TRBV15 and TRBJ2-7, is DAMVIQNPRYQVTQFGKPVTLSCSQTLNHNVMYWYQQKSSQAPKLLFHYYDKDFNNEADTPDNFQSRRPNTSFCFLDIRSPGLGDTAMYLCATSRDRGTASYEQYFGPGTRLTVT.

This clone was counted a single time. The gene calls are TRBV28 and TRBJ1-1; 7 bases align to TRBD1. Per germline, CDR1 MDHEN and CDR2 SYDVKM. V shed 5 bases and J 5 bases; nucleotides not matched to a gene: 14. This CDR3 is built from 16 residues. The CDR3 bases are TGTGCCAGCAGTAGGAGGCTGACAGGGAGAGGAACTGAAGCTTTCTTT. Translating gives CASSRRLTGRGTEAFF. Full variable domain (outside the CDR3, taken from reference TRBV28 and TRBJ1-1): DVKVTQSSRYLVKRTGEKVFLECVQDMDHENMFWYRQDPGLGLRLIYFSYDVKMKEKGDIPEGYSVSREKKERFSLILESASTNQTSMYLCASSRRLTGRGTEAFFGQGTRLTVV.

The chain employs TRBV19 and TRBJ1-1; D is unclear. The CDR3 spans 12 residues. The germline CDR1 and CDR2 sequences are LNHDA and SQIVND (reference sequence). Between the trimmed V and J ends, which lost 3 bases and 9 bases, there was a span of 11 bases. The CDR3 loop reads CASSILAQKAFF. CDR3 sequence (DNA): TGTGCCAGTAGTATTCTTGCACAAAAAGCTTTCTTT.

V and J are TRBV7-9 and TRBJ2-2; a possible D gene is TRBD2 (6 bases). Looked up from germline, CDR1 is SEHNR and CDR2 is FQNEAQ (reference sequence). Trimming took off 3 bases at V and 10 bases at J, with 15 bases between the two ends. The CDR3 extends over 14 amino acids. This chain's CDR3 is CASSLMRGGLELFF. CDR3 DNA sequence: TGTGCCAGCAGCTTGATGCGTGGAGGGCTGGAGCTGTTTTTT.

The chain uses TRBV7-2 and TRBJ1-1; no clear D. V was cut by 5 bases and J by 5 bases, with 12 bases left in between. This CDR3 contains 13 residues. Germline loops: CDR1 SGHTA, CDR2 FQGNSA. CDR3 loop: CASSLGSRTEAFF. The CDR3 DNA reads TGTGCCAGCAGCCTCGGGAGTCGGACTGAAGCTTTCTTT.